The T cell receptor beta chain described here comes from a study of shared clonotypes between healthy human individuals. Whole-study findings and limits: Only blood underwent sampling, and tissue repertoires likely differ.

At a deep level, the assay was run. DNA from unsorted PBMC was sequenced on ten immunoSEQ deep assay plates. In the authors' methods: ImmunoSEQ yielded junction-only sequences lacking quality scores, so filtering differed. Some clones are missing from TCRdb's copy, which holds only in-frame ones; the method was immunoSEQ multiplex PCR. V, J and clone size are taken as reported in that table, and D and trimming were inferred from the DNA itself. This repertoire shows some 500,000 clones, 79% found once; its top ten account for approximately 12%. A word on this clone: Antigen unknown.

Looked up from germline, CDR1 is GTSNPN and CDR2 is SVGIG (reference sequence). The ends were cut back, 0 bases at V and 4 bases at J, with 11 bases in the middle. The CDR3 is 14 amino acids. The sequenced sample consisted of PBMCs. This chain connects TRBV30 to TRBJ2-3; a possible D gene is TRBD1 (5 bases). The clonotype comes from a woman in her 40s in good health. Some clones in this sample may be carry-over from other donors' samples. CDR3 in amino acids: CAWSVKGVADTQYF. The CDR3 DNA is TGTGCCTGGAGTGTAAAAGGGGTTGCAGATACGCAGTATTTT.